Detailed here is one T cell receptor beta chain. In the study's own analysis: Nucleated cell counts were estimated from reference gene primer amplification. Clones were read by immunoSEQ multiplex PCR, and TCRdb kept only the in-frame ones, dropping some. V, J and clone size are those of that table, while D and trimming were read from the DNA. This sample has about 200,000 clones, with roughly 90% found just once. Seattle's cohort entered during active infection and was followed longitudinally. The data were obtained in a study of blood T cell repertoires in COVID-19. Across the whole study: Donors in the United States, Italy and Spain gave samples during acute or convalescent COVID-19.

The CDR3 totals 15 residues. V was cut by 2 bases and J by 2 bases, with 10 bases left in between. Germline V gene sequence: CDR1 MNHNS, CDR2 SASEGT. The source of this sequence is a man in his fifties with COVID-19, enrolled during active disease. The V gene is TRBV6-1, the J gene TRBJ1-5; D is perhaps TRBD1 (6 bases). Sequencing input: peripheral blood. The CDR3 DNA follows: TGTGCCAGCAGTGAACCGGCAGGGGGCAATCAGCCCCAGCATTTT. Its protein is CASSEPAGGNQPQHF.